This T cell receptor (beta chain) was retrieved from a study of cytomegalovirus exposure and HLA in healthy donors. Whole-study findings and limits: The listing of roughly 160 TCR beta chains classed them as cytomegalovirus-associated.

Notes on this clone: Antigen unknown.

With 60 Vbeta and 13 Jbeta primers, the PCR was carried out. Sequencing was performed with immunoSEQ multiplex PCR; in TCRdb, only in-frame clones are kept and a portion is missing. The sample contains roughly 97,000 clones, around 80% of which appear only once. The V end lost 4 bases, the J end lost 3 bases, and 3 bases lay between the germline ends. The CDR3 contains 12 residues. CDR1 is SGHAT and CDR2 is FQNNGV in the germline V gene. The source is a woman aged 40 to 49 in good health and CMV-seronegative. Sample: PBMCs. J is TRBJ2-2 and V is TRBV11-2; unclear D gene. CDR3: CASSSYTGELFF. DNA for the CDR3: TGTGCCAGCAGCTCGTACACCGGGGAGCTGTTTTTT. Looking up the rest from reference TRBV11-2 and TRBJ2-2 gives the full variable domain: EAGVAQSPRYKIIEKRQSVAFWCNPISGHATLYWYQQILGQGPKLLIQFQNNGVVDDSQLPKDRFSAERLKGVDSTLKIQPAKLEDSAVYLCASSSYTGELFFGEGSRLTVL.